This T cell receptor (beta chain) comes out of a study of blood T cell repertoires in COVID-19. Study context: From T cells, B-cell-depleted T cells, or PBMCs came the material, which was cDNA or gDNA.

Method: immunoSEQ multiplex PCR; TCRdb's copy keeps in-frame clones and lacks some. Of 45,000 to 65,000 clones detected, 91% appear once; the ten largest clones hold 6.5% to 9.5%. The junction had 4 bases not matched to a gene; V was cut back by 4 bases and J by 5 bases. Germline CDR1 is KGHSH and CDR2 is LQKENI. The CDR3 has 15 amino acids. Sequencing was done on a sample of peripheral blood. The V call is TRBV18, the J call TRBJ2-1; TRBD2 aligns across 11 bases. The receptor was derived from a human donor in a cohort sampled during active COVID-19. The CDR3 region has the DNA TGTGCCAGCTCACTAGCGGGGGGGCTAAACAATGAGCAGTTCTTC. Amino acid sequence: CASSLAGGLNNEQFF.